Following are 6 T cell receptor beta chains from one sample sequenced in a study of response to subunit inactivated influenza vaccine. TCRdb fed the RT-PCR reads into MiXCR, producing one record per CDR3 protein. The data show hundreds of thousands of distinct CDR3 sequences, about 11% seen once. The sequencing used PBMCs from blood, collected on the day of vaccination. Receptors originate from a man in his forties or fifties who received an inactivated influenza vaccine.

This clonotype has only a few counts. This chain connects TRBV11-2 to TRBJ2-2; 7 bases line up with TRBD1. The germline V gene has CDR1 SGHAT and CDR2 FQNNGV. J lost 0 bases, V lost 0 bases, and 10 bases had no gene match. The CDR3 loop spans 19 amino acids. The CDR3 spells CASSLDGFRDRANTGELFF. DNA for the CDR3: TGTGCCAGCAGCTTAGATGGGTTTAGGGACAGAGCGAACACCGGGGAGCTGTTTTTT.

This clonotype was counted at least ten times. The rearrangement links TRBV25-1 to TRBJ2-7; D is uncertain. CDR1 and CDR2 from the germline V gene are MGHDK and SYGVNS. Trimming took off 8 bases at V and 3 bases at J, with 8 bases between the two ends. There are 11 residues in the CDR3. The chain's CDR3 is CASGKNYEQYF. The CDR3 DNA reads TGTGCCAGCGGGAAAAACTACGAGCAGTACTTC.

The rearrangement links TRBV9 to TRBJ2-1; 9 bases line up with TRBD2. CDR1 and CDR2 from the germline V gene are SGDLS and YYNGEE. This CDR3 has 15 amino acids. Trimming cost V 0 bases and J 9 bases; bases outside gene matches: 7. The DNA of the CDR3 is TGTGCCAGCAGCGTAGGCGGGAGGGCCTTGGTTGAGCAGTTCTTC. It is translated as CASSVGGRALVEQFF.

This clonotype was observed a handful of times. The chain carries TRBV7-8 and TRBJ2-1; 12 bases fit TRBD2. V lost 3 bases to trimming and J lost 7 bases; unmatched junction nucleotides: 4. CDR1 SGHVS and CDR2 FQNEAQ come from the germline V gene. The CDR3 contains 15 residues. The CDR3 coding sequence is TGTGCCAGCAGCTTCACTAGCGGGAGGACGAATGAGCAGTTCTTC. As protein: CASSFTSGRTNEQFF.

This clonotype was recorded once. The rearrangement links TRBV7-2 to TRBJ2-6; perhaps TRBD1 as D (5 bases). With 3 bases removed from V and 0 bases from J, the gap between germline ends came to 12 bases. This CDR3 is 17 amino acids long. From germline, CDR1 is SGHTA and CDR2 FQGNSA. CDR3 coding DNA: TGTGCCAGCAGCTTTGGGCAGGGAAACTCTGGGGCCAACGTCCTGACTTTC. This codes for CASSFGQGNSGANVLTF.

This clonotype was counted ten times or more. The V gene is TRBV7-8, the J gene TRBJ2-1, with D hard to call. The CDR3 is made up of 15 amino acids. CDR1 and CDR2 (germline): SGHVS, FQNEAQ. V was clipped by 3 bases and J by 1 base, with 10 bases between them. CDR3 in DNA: TGTGCCAGCAGCTTCGAAGGAAAGTCCTACAATGAGCAGTTCTTC. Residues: CASSFEGKSYNEQFF.